This T cell receptor (beta chain) was captured by sequencing in a study of blood T cell repertoires in COVID-19. Study background: From T cells, B-cell-depleted T cells, or PBMCs came the material, which was cDNA or gDNA.

The study recruited people aged roughly 18 to 95 years across approximately 24 US areas. Participants had their cohort set by participant-reported clinical history. The recovered donors of Cohort 3 showed two negative PCRs, clearance, or symptom resolution. Sequencing used immunoSEQ multiplex PCR; TCRdb keeps in-frame clones, though not all of them. Counted here are roughly 160,000 clones, 80% occurring once; the ten biggest clones make up less than 4%. Germline CDR1 and CDR2: SNHLY and FYNNEI. The J segment lost 1 base and the V segment lost 8 bases, leaving 4 bases of the junction unmatched. This CDR3 comprises 14 residues.

V gene TRBV2 combines with J gene TRBJ2-3, with 9 bases identical to TRBD2. The sample taken for sequencing was PBMCs or T cells enriched from blood (not recorded which). The receptor was derived from a woman aged 55-70 years who had recovered from COVID-19. This chain's CDR3 is CASGGLARTDTQYF. The DNA for the CDR3 is TGTGCCAGCGGGGGACTAGCTCGCACAGATACGCAGTATTTT.